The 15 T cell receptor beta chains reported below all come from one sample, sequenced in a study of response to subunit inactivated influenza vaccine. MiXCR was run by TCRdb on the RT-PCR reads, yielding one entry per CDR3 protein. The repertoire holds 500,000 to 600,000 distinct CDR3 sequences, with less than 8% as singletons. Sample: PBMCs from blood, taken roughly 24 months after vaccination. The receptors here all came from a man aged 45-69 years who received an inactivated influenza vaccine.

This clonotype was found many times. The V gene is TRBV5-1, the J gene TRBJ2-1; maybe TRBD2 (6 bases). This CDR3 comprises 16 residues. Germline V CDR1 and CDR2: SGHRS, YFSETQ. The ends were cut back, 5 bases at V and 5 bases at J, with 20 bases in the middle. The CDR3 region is CASSVGALAVDNEQFF. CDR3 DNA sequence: TGCGCCAGCAGTGTTGGTGCCTTAGCGGTAGACAATGAGCAGTTCTTC.

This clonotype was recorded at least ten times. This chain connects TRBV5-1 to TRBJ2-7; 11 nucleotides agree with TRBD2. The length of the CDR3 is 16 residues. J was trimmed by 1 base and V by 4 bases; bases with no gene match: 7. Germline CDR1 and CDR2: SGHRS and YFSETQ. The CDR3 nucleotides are TGCGCCAGCAGCCCGGGTAGCGGGAGGGGTTCCTACGAGCAGTACTTC. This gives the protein CASSPGSGRGSYEQYF.

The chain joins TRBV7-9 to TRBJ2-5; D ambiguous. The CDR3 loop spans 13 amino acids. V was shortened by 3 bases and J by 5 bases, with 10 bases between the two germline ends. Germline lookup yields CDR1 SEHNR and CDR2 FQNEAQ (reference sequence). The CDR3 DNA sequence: TGTGCCAGCAGCTTCGCCAATCGGGAGACCCAGTACTTC. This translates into CASSFANRETQYF.

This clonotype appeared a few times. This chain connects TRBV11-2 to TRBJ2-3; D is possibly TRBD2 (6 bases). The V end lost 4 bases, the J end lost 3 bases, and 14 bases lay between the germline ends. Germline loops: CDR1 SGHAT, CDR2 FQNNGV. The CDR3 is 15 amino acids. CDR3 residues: CASSSGLFGTDTQYF. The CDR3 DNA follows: TGTGCCAGCAGCTCGGGACTTTTTGGGACAGATACGCAGTATTTT.

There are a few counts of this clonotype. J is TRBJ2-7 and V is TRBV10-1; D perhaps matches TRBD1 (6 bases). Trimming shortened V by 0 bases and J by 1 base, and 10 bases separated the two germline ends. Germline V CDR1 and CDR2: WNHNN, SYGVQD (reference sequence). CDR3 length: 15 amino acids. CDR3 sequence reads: CASSESRGQSYEQYF. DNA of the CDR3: TGCGCCAGCAGTGAGTCGAGGGGACAATCCTACGAGCAGTACTTC.

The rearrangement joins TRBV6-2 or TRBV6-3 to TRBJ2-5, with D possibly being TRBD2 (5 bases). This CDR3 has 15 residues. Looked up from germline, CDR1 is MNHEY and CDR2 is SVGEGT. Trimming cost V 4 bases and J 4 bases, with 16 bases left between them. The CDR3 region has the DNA TGTGCCAGCAGTTCTCTGGACTTCCCAGGAGAGACCCAGTACTTC. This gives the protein CASSSLDFPGETQYF.

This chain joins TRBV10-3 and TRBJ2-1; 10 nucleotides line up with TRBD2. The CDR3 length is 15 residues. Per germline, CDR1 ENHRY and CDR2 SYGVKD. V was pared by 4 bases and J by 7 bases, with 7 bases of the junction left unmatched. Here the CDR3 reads CAISVPSGGGNEQFF. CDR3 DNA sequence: TGTGCCATCAGTGTACCTAGCGGGGGCGGGAATGAGCAGTTCTTC.

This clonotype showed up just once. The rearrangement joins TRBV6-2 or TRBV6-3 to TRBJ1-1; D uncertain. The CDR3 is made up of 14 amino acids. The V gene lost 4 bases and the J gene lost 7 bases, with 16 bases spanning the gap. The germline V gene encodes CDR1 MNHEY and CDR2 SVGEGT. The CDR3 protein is CASSSIPVGGEAFF. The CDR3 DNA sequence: TGTGCCAGCAGTTCCATCCCCGTGGGTGGTGAAGCTTTCTTT.

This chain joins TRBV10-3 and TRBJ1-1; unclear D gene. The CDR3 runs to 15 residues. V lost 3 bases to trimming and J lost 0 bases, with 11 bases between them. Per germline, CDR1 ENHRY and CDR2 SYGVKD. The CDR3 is CAISEIGSMNTEAFF. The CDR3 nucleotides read TGTGCCATCAGTGAAATAGGATCCATGAACACTGAAGCTTTCTTT.

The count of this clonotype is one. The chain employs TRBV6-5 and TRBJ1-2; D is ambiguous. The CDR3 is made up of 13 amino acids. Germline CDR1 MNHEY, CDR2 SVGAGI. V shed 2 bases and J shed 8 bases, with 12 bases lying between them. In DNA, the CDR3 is TGTGCCAGCAGTTACGGGAGGGCTTCGGGCTACACCTTC. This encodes CASSYGRASGYTF.

In DNA form, the CDR3 reads TGTGCCAGCAGCCCTCGGGACACCTCCTACGAGCAGTACTTC. The encoded protein is CASSPRDTSYEQYF. The chain links TRBV27 to TRBJ2-7; possibly TRBD1 for D (6 bases). The germline V gene has CDR1 MNHEY and CDR2 SMNVEV (reference sequence). The V and J ends lost 6 bases and 0 bases respectively, with 12 bases between them. This CDR3 is built from 14 residues.

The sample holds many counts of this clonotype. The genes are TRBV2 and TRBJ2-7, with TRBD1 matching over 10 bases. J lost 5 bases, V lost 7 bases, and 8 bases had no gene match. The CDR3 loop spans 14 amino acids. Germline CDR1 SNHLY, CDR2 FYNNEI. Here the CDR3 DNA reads TGTGCCAGCAAGCTGGACAGGGGGTTTCACGAGCAGTACTTC. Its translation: CASKLDRGFHEQYF.

The CDR3 bases are TGTGCCAGCAGAAGGGCCAGGGGTAATATTGGCACTGAAGCTTTCTTT. This codes for CASRRARGNIGTEAFF. The chain has TRBV6-2 or TRBV6-3 and TRBJ1-1; maybe TRBD1 (6 bases). Looked up from germline, CDR1 is MNHEY and CDR2 is SVGEGT. The CDR3 is 16 amino acids. V lost 6 bases to trimming and J lost 4 bases, with 21 bases between them.

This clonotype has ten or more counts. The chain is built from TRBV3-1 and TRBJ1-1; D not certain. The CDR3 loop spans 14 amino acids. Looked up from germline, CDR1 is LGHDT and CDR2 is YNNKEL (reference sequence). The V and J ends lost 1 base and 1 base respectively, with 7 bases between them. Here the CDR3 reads CASSQAPGNTEAFF. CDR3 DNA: TGTGCCAGCAGCCAAGCTCCAGGGAACACTGAAGCTTTCTTT. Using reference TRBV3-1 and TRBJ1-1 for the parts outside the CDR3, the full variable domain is DTAVSQTPKYLVTQMGNDKSIKCEQNLGHDTMYWYKQDSKKFLKIMFSYNNKELIINETVPNRFSPKSPDKAHLNLHINSLELGDSAVYFCASSQAPGNTEAFFGQGTRLTVV.

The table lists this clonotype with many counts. This chain's CDR3 is CASSPQGANEAFF. For the CDR3, the DNA is TGTGCCAGCAGCCCACAGGGGGCGAATGAAGCTTTCTTT. V is TRBV12-3 or TRBV12-4 and J is TRBJ1-1, with TRBD1 identical over 9 bases. Germline trimming cut 6 bases from V and 7 bases from J; bases unmatched to any gene: 6. The CDR3 contains 13 residues.